This T cell receptor beta chain comes out of a study of monozygotic twins with inflammatory bowel disease. TCRdb reprocessed the 5' RACE reads; each CDR3 protein has one entry and no DNA is given. The data show some 210,000 distinct CDR3 sequences, and the top ten clones hold around 1.5%. Germline V lookup: CDR1 MGHRA, CDR2 YSYEKL. The CDR3 is made up of 14 amino acids. The sequenced material came from blood. This receptor was identified in a human donor with ulcerative colitis or Crohn's disease, or a healthy co-twin of an affected twin (not recorded which). The chain couples TRBV4-1 to TRBJ1-6. Here the CDR3 reads CASSQVRDNSPLHF.